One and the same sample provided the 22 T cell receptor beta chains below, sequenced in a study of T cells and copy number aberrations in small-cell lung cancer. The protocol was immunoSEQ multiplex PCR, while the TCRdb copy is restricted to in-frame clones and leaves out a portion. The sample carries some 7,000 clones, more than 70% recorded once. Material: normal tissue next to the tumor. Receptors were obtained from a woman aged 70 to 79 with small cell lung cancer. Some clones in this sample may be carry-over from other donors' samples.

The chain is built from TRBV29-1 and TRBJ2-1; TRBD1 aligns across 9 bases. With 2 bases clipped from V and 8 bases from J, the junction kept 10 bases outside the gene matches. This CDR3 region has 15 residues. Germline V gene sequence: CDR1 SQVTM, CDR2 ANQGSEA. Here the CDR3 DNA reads TGCAGCGTTGAATACAGGGGGCGGTTCATAGATGAGCAGTTCTTC. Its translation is CSVEYRGRFIDEQFF.

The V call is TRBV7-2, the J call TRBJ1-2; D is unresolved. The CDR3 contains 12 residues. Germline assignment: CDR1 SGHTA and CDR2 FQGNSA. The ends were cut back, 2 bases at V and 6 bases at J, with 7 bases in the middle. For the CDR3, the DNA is TGTGCCAGCAGCTTAACATTAAATGGCTACACCTTC. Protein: CASSLTLNGYTF.

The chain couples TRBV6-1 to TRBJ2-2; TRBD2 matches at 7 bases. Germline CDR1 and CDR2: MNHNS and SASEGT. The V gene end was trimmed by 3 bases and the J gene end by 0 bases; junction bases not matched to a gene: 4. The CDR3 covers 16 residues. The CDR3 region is CASSDVAGSNTGELFF. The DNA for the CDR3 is TGTGCCAGCAGTGACGTAGCGGGTTCGAACACCGGGGAGCTGTTTTTT.

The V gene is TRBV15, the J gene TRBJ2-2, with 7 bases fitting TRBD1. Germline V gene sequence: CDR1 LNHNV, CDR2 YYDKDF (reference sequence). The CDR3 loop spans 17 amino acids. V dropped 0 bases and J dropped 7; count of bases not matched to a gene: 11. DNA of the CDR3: TGTGCCACCAGCAGAGACTTCAAGGGGGCAGGGATCGGGGAGCTGTTTTTT. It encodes CATSRDFKGAGIGELFF.

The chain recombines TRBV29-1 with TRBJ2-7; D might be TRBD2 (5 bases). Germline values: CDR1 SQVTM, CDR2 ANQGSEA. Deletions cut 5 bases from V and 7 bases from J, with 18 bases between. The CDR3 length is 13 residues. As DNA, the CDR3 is TGCAGCGTTCCAGGCTCAGGACTTGGGGAGCAGTACTTC. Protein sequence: CSVPGSGLGEQYF.

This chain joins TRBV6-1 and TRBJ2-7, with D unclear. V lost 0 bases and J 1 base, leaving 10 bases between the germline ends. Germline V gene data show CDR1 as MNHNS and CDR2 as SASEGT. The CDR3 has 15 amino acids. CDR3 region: CASSEAWTVSYEQYF. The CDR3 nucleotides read TGTGCCAGCAGTGAAGCTTGGACGGTATCCTACGAGCAGTACTTC.

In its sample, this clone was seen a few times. This CDR3 reads CASSAPGLGDTQYF. CDR3 nucleotides: TGTGCCAGCAGCGCTCCCGGGTTAGGAGATACGCAGTATTTT. This rearrangement joins TRBV9 to TRBJ2-3; no firm D call. The V gene's germline CDR1 is SGDLS and CDR2 YYNGEE. There are 14 residues in the CDR3. V lost 3 bases and J 5 bases, leaving 13 bases between the germline ends.

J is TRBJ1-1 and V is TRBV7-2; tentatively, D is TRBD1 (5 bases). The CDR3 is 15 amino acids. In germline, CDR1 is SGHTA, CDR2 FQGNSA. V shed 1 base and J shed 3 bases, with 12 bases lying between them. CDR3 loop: CASSLGGDPDTEAFF. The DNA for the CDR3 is TGTGCCAGCAGCTTAGGCGGGGACCCGGACACTGAAGCTTTCTTT.

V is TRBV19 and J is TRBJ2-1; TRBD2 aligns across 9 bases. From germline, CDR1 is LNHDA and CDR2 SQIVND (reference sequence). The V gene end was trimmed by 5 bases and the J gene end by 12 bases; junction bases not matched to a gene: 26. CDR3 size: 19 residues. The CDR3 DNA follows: TGTGCCAGTAGTCCGACCGCACGGGGACTAGCTCGGAGTCGGGTTGGGCAGTTCTTC. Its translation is CASSPTARGLARSRVGQFF.

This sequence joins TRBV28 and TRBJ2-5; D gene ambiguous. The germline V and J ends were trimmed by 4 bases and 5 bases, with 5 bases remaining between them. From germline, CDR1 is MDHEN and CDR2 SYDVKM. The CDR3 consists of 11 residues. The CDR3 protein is CASSYYETQYF. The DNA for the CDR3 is TGTGCCAGCAGTTATTATGAGACCCAGTACTTC.

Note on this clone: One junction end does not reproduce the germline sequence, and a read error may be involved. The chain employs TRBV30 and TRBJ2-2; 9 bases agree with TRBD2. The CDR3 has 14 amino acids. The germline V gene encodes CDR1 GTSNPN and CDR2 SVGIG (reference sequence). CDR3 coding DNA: TGTGCCGGGAGGACTAGCGCGAACACCGGGGAGCTGTTTTTT. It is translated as CAGRTSANTGELFF.

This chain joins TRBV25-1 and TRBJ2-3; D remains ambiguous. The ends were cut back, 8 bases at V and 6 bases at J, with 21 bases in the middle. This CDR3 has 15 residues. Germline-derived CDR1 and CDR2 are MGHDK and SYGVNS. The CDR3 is CASLALTIPPDTQYF. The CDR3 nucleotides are TGTGCCAGCCTGGCTCTTACTATACCCCCGGATACGCAGTATTTT.

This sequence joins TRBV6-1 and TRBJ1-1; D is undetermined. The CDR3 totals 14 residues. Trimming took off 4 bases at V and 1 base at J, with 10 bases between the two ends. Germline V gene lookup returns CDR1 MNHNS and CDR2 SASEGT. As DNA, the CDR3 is TGTGCCAGCAGTGGATATAGGAGGAACACTGAAGCTTTCTTT. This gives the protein CASSGYRRNTEAFF.

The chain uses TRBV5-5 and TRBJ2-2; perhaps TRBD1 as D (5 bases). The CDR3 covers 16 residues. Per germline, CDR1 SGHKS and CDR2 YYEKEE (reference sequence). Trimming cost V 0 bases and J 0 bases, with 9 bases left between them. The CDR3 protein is CASSLGPGPNTGELFF. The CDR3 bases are TGTGCCAGCAGCTTGGGACCAGGGCCGAACACCGGGGAGCTGTTTTTT.

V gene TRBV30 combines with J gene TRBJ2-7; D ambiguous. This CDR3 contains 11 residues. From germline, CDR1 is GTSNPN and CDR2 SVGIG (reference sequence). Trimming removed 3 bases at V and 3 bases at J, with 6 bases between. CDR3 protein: CAWSRNYEQYF. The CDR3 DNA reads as TGTGCCTGGAGCCGGAACTACGAGCAGTACTTC.

The CDR3 nucleotides are TGTGCCTGGAGCTTCCAGGGAGGAGGCGATACGCAGTATTTT. Translation: CAWSFQGGGDTQYF. V and J are TRBV30 and TRBJ2-3; possibly TRBD2 for D (6 bases). Trimming took off 3 bases at V and 6 bases at J, with 16 bases between the two ends. The CDR3 consists of 14 residues. Germline V gene sequence: CDR1 GTSNPN, CDR2 SVGIG (reference sequence). Together with reference TRBV30 and TRBJ2-3, the CDR3 gives the full variable domain: SQTIHQWPATLVQPVGSPLSLECTVEGTSNPNLYWYRQAAGRGLQLLFYSVGIGQISSEVPQNLSASRPQDRQFILSSKKLLLSDSGFYLCAWSFQGGGDTQYFGPGTRLTVL.

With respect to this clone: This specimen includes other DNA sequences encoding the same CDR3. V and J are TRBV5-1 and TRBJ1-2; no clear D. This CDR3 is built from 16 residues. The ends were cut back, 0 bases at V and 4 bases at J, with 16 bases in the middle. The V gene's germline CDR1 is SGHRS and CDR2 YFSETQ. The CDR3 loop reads CASSLGAGDLLYGYTF. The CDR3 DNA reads TGCGCCAGCAGCTTGGGGGCAGGAGACCTCCTCTATGGCTACACCTTC.

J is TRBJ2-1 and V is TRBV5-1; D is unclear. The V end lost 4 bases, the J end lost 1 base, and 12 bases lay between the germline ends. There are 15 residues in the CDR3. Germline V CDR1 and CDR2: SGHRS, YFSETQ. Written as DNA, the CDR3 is TGCGCCAGCAGCCCGCGACCCACTTCCTACAATGAGCAGTTCTTC. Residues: CASSPRPTSYNEQFF.

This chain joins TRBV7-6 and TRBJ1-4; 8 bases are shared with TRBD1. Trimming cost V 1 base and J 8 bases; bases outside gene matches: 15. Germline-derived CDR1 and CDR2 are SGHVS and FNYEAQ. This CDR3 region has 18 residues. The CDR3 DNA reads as TGTGCCAGCAGCTTAGGAGCGACAGGGGCCCTCTCTGAGGAAAAACTGTTTTTT. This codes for CASSLGATGALSEEKLFF. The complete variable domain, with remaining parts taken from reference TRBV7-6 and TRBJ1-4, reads GAGVSQSPRYKVTKRGQDVALRCDPISGHVSLYWYRQALGQGPEFLTYFNYEAQQDKSGLPNDRFSAERPEGSISTLTIQRTEQRDSAMYRCASSLGATGALSEEKLFFGSGTQLSVL.

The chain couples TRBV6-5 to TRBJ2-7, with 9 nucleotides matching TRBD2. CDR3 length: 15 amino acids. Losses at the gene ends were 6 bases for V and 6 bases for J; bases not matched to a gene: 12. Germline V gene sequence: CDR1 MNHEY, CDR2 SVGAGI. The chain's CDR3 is CASSSKGAGGREQYF. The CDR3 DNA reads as TGTGCCAGCAGCTCAAAAGGCGCGGGAGGGCGCGAGCAGTACTTC.

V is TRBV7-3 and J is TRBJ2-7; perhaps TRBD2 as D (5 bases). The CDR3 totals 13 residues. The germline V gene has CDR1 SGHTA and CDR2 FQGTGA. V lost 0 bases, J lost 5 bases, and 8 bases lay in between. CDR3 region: CASSLTGRDEQYF. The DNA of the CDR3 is TGTGCCAGCAGCTTAACAGGGAGAGACGAGCAGTACTTC.

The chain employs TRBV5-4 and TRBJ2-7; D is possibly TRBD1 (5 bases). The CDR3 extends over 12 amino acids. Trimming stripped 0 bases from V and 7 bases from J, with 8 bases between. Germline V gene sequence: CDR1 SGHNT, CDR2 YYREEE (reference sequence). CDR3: CASSLDWTEQYF. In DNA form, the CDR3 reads TGTGCCAGCAGCTTGGATTGGACAGAGCAGTACTTC.